This TCR beta chain stems from a study of blood T cell repertoires in COVID-19. Clones were read by immunoSEQ multiplex PCR, and TCRdb kept only the in-frame ones, dropping some. The sample consists of about 280,000 clones, almost 85% of them appearing once. CDR3 length: 15 amino acids. V gave up 4 bases and J gave up 3 bases, with 18 bases separating them. Germline CDR1 GTSNPN, CDR2 SVGIG (reference sequence). Sample: peripheral blood. The chain combines TRBV30 with TRBJ1-2; D is unresolved. The clonotype comes from a middle-aged man with active or convalescent COVID-19. The CDR3 sequence is CAWTRGLGGDYGYTF. CDR3 coding DNA: TGTGCCTGGACCCGCGGTCTGGGCGGGGACTATGGCTACACCTTC.